This note documents a single T cell receptor beta chain sequence. The antigen is not known. The data belong to a study of cytomegalovirus exposure and HLA in healthy donors. The study's findings and limits: Despite most TCR sequences being rare, some public TCRs occurred in many donors. Association of a missense DCLRE1C variant with TCR beta V- and J-gene trimming was reported in a later analysis.

The CDR3 loop spans 11 amino acids. CDR1 is MDHEN and CDR2 is SYDVKM in the germline V gene. The V gene lost 6 bases and the J gene lost 7 bases, with 6 bases spanning the gap. This PCR relied on a set of 60 Vbeta primers and 13 Jbeta primers. Libraries were prepared by immunoSEQ multiplex PCR; TCRdb keeps only in-frame clonotypes and omits some of them. The sample consists of under 200,000 clones, around 73% of them appearing once. The sample taken for sequencing was PBMCs. The sequence was obtained from a man aged 55 to 69 in good health and CMV-seronegative. The chain uses TRBV28 and TRBJ2-2; D is unclear. The CDR3 loop is CASSYNGELFF. In DNA, the CDR3 is TGTGCCAGCAGCTATAACGGGGAGCTGTTTTTT.